These 21 T cell receptor beta chains were sequenced from one sample in a study of cytomegalovirus exposure and HLA in healthy donors. PCR used 60 Vbeta primers and 13 Jbeta primers. Produced via immunoSEQ multiplex PCR; TCRdb's table is partial and in-frame only. In the table there are about 140,000 clones, roughly 74% of which are singletons. Source material: PBMCs. The receptor source for this set is a young man in good health and CMV-seropositive.

The chain joins TRBV11-2 to TRBJ1-2; possibly TRBD1 for D (5 bases). The CDR3 has 15 amino acids. V was cut by 1 base and J by 3 bases, with 12 bases left in between. CDR1 and CDR2 from the germline V gene are SGHAT and FQNNGV. The CDR3 sequence: CASSLGAGYYYGYTF. The DNA for the CDR3 is TGTGCCAGCAGCTTAGGCGCAGGGTATTACTATGGCTACACCTTC. Using reference TRBV11-2 and TRBJ1-2 for the parts outside the CDR3, the full variable domain is EAGVAQSPRYKIIEKRQSVAFWCNPISGHATLYWYQQILGQGPKLLIQFQNNGVVDDSQLPKDRFSAERLKGVDSTLKIQPAKLEDSAVYLCASSLGAGYYYGYTFGSGTRLTVV.

This clone was recorded a few times. The rearrangement links TRBV9 to TRBJ2-5, with 7 bases aligning to TRBD2. Losses at the gene ends were 0 bases for V and 4 bases for J; bases not matched to a gene: 6. Germline V CDR1 and CDR2: SGDLS, YYNGEE. The CDR3 spans 15 residues. In DNA form, the CDR3 reads TGTGCCAGCAGCGTAGGGGGGAGGGAGGGAGAGACCCAGTACTTC. Translation gives CASSVGGREGETQYF.

The chain carries TRBV27 and TRBJ2-7, with 10 bases aligning to TRBD2. This CDR3 spans 13 amino acids. Germline CDR1 and CDR2: MNHEY and SMNVEV (reference sequence). The V and J ends lost 7 bases and 6 bases, in that order; junction bases with no gene match: 6. The CDR3 here is CASKSGRASEQYF. As DNA, the CDR3 is TGTGCCAGCAAGAGCGGGAGGGCCAGCGAGCAGTACTTC.

The count of this clone is one. V gene TRBV10-1 combines with J gene TRBJ2-7; 7 bases map to TRBD1. The CDR3 totals 14 residues. Germline CDR1 WNHNN, CDR2 SYGVQD (reference sequence). The V gene end was trimmed by 5 bases and the J gene end by 4 bases; junction bases not matched to a gene: 8. In DNA form, the CDR3 reads TGCGCCAGCAGTCAACGGACAGGCAATTACGAGCAGTACTTC. This gives the protein CASSQRTGNYEQYF.

This rearrangement joins TRBV19 to TRBJ2-7; tentative D call: TRBD1 (5 bases). The germline V gene encodes CDR1 LNHDA and CDR2 SQIVND (reference sequence). There are 13 residues in the CDR3. The V end lost 3 bases, the J end lost 3 bases, and 9 bases lay between the germline ends. DNA of the CDR3: TGTGCCAGTAGTATGGGGCAGCACTACGAGCAGTACTTC. It is translated as CASSMGQHYEQYF.

The CDR3 coding sequence is TGTGCCAGCAGCTTAGGTGTAGGGGCTAGTTTTGGAGATACGCAGTATTTT. Protein product: CASSLGVGASFGDTQYF. The chain combines TRBV7-8 with TRBJ2-3; TRBD1 might be the D (5 bases). The CDR3 is 17 amino acids. V lost 1 base and J lost 5, with 19 bases in between. Germline CDR1 and CDR2: SGHVS and FQNEAQ.

The chain has TRBV4-1 and TRBJ2-1; D remains unclear. The CDR3 length is 12 residues. The V end was cut by 0 bases, the J end by 6 bases, with 3 bases between. Germline CDR1 reads MGHRA; CDR2 reads YSYEKL. The CDR3 DNA reads TGCGCCAGCAGCCAAGACGGCAATGAGCAGTTCTTC. Protein sequence: CASSQDGNEQFF.

This clone was seen just once. The DNA of the CDR3 is TGTGCCAGTAGTATGGGTAGGGGCTATTCCTACGAGCAGTACTTC. Residues: CASSMGRGYSYEQYF. The rearrangement links TRBV19 to TRBJ2-7, with a tentative D call TRBD1 (5 bases). V shed 3 bases and J shed 1 base, with 13 bases lying between them. CDR1 and CDR2 from the germline V gene are LNHDA and SQIVND (reference sequence). The CDR3 totals 15 residues.

The chain joins TRBV6-5 to TRBJ1-2; 12 nucleotides match TRBD1. V gave up 6 bases and J gave up 6 bases; unmatched junction bases: 8. Germline loops: CDR1 MNHEY, CDR2 SVGAGI. The CDR3 is 15 residues long. The CDR3 coding sequence is TGTGCCAGCAGGACGCGGGACAGGGGGCAGGATGGCTACACCTTC. Translation: CASRTRDRGQDGYTF.

This rearrangement joins TRBV15 to TRBJ2-6; 14 bases agree with TRBD2. Per germline, CDR1 LNHNV and CDR2 YYDKDF (reference sequence). This CDR3 has 19 amino acids. The V and J ends lost 2 bases and 1 base, in that order; junction bases with no gene match: 4. CDR3: CATSRLGLAGASGANVLTF. Here the CDR3 DNA reads TGTGCCACCAGCAGACTGGGACTAGCGGGAGCTTCTGGGGCCAACGTCCTGACTTTC.

The chain links TRBV9 to TRBJ2-5; a possible D gene is TRBD1 (7 bases). Per germline, CDR1 SGDLS and CDR2 YYNGEE. This CDR3 has 14 amino acids. The ends were cut back, 3 bases at V and 4 bases at J, with 13 bases in the middle. The CDR3: CASSERQGGETQYF. CDR3 bases: TGTGCCAGCAGCGAAAGGCAGGGGGGAGAGACCCAGTACTTC. Full variable domain (remainder filled in from reference TRBV9 and TRBJ2-5): DSGVTQTPKHLITATGQRVTLRCSPRSGDLSVYWYQQSLDQGLQFLIQYYNGEERAKGNILERFSAQQFPDLHSELNLSSLELGDSALYFCASSERQGGETQYFGPGTRLLVL.

V gene TRBV7-9 combines with J gene TRBJ2-2, with D tentatively TRBD2 (5 bases). The V gene's germline CDR1 is SEHNR and CDR2 FQNEAQ (reference sequence). This CDR3 is 13 amino acids long. V was clipped by 5 bases and J by 7 bases, with 11 bases between them. CDR3 nucleotide sequence: TGTGCCAGCAGCCTTGACACTAGCGGGGAGCTGTTTTTT. This codes for CASSLDTSGELFF.

This clone was picked up a small number of times. The chain joins TRBV13 to TRBJ1-3, with D hard to call. Germline V gene data show CDR1 as PRHDT and CDR2 as FYEKMQ (reference sequence). V was pared by 5 bases and J by 2 bases, with 7 bases between. This CDR3 has 13 residues. CDR3 sequence reads: CASSHMAGNTIYF. The CDR3 DNA follows: TGTGCCAGCAGCCACATGGCTGGAAACACCATATATTTT.

The rearrangement joins TRBV5-1 to TRBJ2-7, with 16 bases aligning to TRBD2. CDR1 SGHRS and CDR2 YFSETQ come from the germline V gene. This CDR3 has 18 residues. V shed 4 bases and J 6 bases; nucleotides not matched to a gene: 13. The CDR3 bases are TGCGCCAGCAGCACGGGACTAGCGGGAGGGCCTTTGTCCCTCGAGCAGTACTTC. This sequence encodes CASSTGLAGGPLSLEQYF.

This clone was seen once. The V gene is TRBV28, the J gene TRBJ2-2; TRBD1 aligns across 8 bases. The CDR3 covers 15 residues. V shed 8 bases, J shed 6 bases, and the junction held 11 bases outside the gene matches. The germline V gene has CDR1 MDHEN and CDR2 SYDVKM. CDR3 residues: CASVLRDRFAGELFF. The CDR3 DNA is TGTGCCAGCGTACTCCGGGACAGGTTTGCCGGGGAGCTGTTTTTT.

CDR3 sequence: CASRDRGWTEAFF. Written as DNA, the CDR3 is TGTGCCAGTAGGGACAGGGGGTGGACTGAAGCTTTCTTT. This chain connects TRBV19 to TRBJ1-1; the match to TRBD1 covers 10 bases. CDR3 length: 13 amino acids. Germline V lookup: CDR1 LNHDA, CDR2 SQIVND (reference sequence). The ends lost 6 bases at V and 5 bases at J; junction bases unmatched: 3.

The chain uses TRBV19 and TRBJ2-4; 11 nucleotides agree with TRBD2. CDR1 is LNHDA and CDR2 is SQIVND in the germline V gene (reference sequence). The length of the CDR3 is 14 residues. V trimming: 5 bases; J trimming: 11 bases; junction bases outside the gene matches: 8. The CDR3 loop is CASSPRTSGSLQYF. CDR3 sequence (DNA): TGTGCCAGTAGTCCGCGGACTAGCGGGTCCCTTCAGTACTTC.

The rearrangement joins TRBV6-1 to TRBJ2-7; TRBD2 is a possible D gene (5 bases). The CDR3 extends over 12 amino acids. From germline, CDR1 is MNHNS and CDR2 SASEGT. The V end lost 6 bases, the J end lost 7 bases, and 13 bases lay between the germline ends. The CDR3 protein is CASRDGRGEQYF. DNA of the CDR3: TGTGCCAGCAGGGACGGCCGGGGAGAGCAGTACTTC.

J is TRBJ2-7 and V is TRBV28; 7 bases match TRBD2. The CDR3 has 15 amino acids. Germline V CDR1 and CDR2: MDHEN, SYDVKM. V trimming: 1 base; J trimming: 3 bases; junction bases outside the gene matches: 6. CDR3 bases: TGTGCCAGCAGTTTATTTGGCGGGAGCCTCTACGAGCAGTACTTC. Translating gives CASSLFGGSLYEQYF. The full variable domain, in which reference TRBV28 and TRBJ2-7 provide the parts outside the CDR3, is DVKVTQSSRYLVKRTGEKVFLECVQDMDHENMFWYRQDPGLGLRLIYFSYDVKMKEKGDIPEGYSVSREKKERFSLILESASTNQTSMYLCASSLFGGSLYEQYFGPGTRLTVT.

This chain links TRBV7-2 with TRBJ2-7; D gene uncertain. The V and J ends lost 3 bases and 3 bases respectively, with 15 bases between them. The CDR3 has 15 amino acids. Germline V gene data show CDR1 as SGHTA and CDR2 as FQGNSA. CDR3 bases: TGTGCCAGCAGCTTGAGGCCTTTATCCTACTACGAGCAGTACTTC. Its protein product is CASSLRPLSYYEQYF.

This chain uses TRBV4-2 with TRBJ2-7; 11 positions agree with TRBD2. The CDR3 length is 18 residues. V was clipped by 1 base and J by 2 bases; unmatched bases: 10. Germline assignment: CDR1 LGHNA and CDR2 YNFKEQ. CDR3 bases: TGTGCCAGCAGCCAAGGGAGGGGACTAGCGGACAAGGCCTACGAGCAGTACTTC. It encodes CASSQGRGLADKAYEQYF.